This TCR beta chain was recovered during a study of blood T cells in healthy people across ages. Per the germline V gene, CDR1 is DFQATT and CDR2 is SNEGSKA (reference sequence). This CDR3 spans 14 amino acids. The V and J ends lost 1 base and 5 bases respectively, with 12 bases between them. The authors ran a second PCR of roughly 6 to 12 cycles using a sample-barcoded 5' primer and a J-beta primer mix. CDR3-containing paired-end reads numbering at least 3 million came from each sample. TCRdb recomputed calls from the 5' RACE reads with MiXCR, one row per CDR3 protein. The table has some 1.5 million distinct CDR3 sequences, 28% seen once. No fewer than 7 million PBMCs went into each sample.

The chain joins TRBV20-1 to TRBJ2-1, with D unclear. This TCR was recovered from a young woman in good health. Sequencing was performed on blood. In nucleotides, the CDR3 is TGCAGTGCTAGAGTACCCGTAACCAACAATGAGCAGTTCTTC. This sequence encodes CSARVPVTNNEQFF.